Below, 5 T cell receptor beta chains from the same sample are listed, as sequenced in a study of siplizumab effects on memory and regulatory T cells (dated by TCRdb to between 2018 and 2021). Libraries were prepared through the immunoSEQ multiplex PCR assay. TCRdb provides this immuneACCESS table in a form limited to in-frame rearrangements. Some clones are lacking; in checked studies, under half of them reflect an unresolved V gene, and why the rest are absent is not known. Counted in this sample were some 100,000 clones; more than 95% of them appeared once. The ten top clones hold roughly 0.031% of the sample. Sequenced material: naive CD4+ T cells sorted from blood. This specimen's cell subset or site label, interpreted: unstimulated naive T cells. The receptors stem from a human donor in good health.

The chain has TRBV18 and TRBJ1-2; no definite D call. The CDR3 is 14 residues long. V was trimmed by 0 bases and J by 4 bases, leaving 9 bases between them. The V gene's germline CDR1 is KGHSH and CDR2 LQKENI. The CDR3, as DNA: TGTGCCAGCTCACCACCCGACGGAGTCTATGGCTACACCTTC. Encoded protein: CASSPPDGVYGYTF.

The J gene is TRBJ2-5, the V gene TRBV20-1; a weak D match, TRBD1 (5 bases). Per germline, CDR1 DFQATT and CDR2 SNEGSKA (reference sequence). There are 11 residues in the CDR3. With 8 bases removed from V and 4 bases from J, the gap between germline ends came to 11 bases. The CDR3 DNA reads TGCAGTTCCTTAGGGGCAGAGACCCAGTACTTC. Protein: CSSLGAETQYF.

The CDR3 DNA is TGTGCCACCAGCAGAGACAACCGCTTTCAGCCCCAGCATTTT. This sequence encodes CATSRDNRFQPQHF. V gene TRBV15 combines with J gene TRBJ1-5; no firm D call. The CDR3 totals 14 residues. The V end was cut by 0 bases, the J end by 6 bases, with 9 bases between. From germline, CDR1 is LNHNV and CDR2 YYDKDF (reference sequence). The full variable domain, in which reference TRBV15 and TRBJ1-5 provide the parts outside the CDR3, is DAMVIQNPRYQVTQFGKPVTLSCSQTLNHNVMYWYQQKSSQAPKLLFHYYDKDFNNEADTPDNFQSRRPNTSFCFLDIRSPGLGDTAMYLCATSRDNRFQPQHFGDGTRLSIL.

The chain uses TRBV29-1 and TRBJ2-1, with 10 bases that match TRBD2. Germline loops: CDR1 SQVTM, CDR2 ANQGSEA. The length of the CDR3 is 13 residues. The J segment lost 6 bases and the V segment lost 7 bases, leaving 6 bases of the junction unmatched. This chain's CDR3 is CSAGASGGNEQFF. The CDR3 DNA reads as TGCAGCGCTGGGGCTAGCGGGGGCAATGAGCAGTTCTTC.

The chain has TRBV6-5 and TRBJ2-5; perhaps D is TRBD1 or TRBD2 (6 bases each). V gave up 2 bases and J gave up 5 bases, with 18 bases separating them. Germline CDR1 reads MNHEY; CDR2 reads SVGAGI. This CDR3 is built from 16 residues. The CDR3: CASSYVSGGRGETQYF. CDR3 coding DNA: TGTGCCAGCAGTTACGTCTCCGGGGGTAGGGGGGAGACCCAGTACTTC.